These 27 T cell receptor beta chains originate from one sample sequenced in a study of identical twins. TCRdb reanalysed the 5' RACE reads using MiXCR and keeps one entry per CDR3 protein. Seen here are about 250,000 distinct CDR3 sequences, approximately 7.3% observed once, and the top ten hold roughly 5.4%. These data also formed part of another study, on yellow fever vaccine responses in identical twins.

The material sequenced was CD8+ T cells sorted from blood. These receptor sequences come from a woman aged 18 to 35 in good health.

V is TRBV10-1 and J is TRBJ2-2; TRBD1 might be the D (5 bases). CDR3 length: 17 amino acids. Germline values: CDR1 WNHNN, CDR2 SYGVQD (reference sequence). The V gene lost 3 bases and the J gene lost 3 bases, with 17 bases spanning the gap. The CDR3 reads CASSDLPWGSDTGELFF. In DNA, the CDR3 is TGCGCCAGCAGTGACCTCCCATGGGGCTCTGACACCGGGGAGCTGTTTTTT.

This clonotype was observed a few times. V usage is TRBV28 and J usage is TRBJ1-1; D unresolved. The CDR3 runs to 12 residues. The germline gives CDR1 MDHEN, CDR2 SYDVKM. With 7 bases removed from V and 1 base from J, the gap between germline ends came to 7 bases. CDR3 residues: CASKEPNTEAFF. The DNA of the CDR3 is TGTGCCAGCAAAGAACCGAACACTGAAGCTTTCTTT.

This clonotype was observed at least ten times. V and J are TRBV20-1 and TRBJ2-3; 9 positions agree with TRBD1. Germline-derived CDR1 and CDR2 are DFQATT and SNEGSKA (reference sequence). Trimming cost V 6 bases and J 6 bases; bases outside gene matches: 10. The CDR3 has 14 amino acids. The CDR3 sequence: CSARDREELDTQYF. In nucleotides, the CDR3 is TGCAGTGCGAGGGACAGGGAAGAATTGGATACGCAGTATTTT.

The rearrangement links TRBV12-3 or TRBV12-4 to TRBJ2-4; D call uncertain. The V end was cut by 5 bases, the J end by 2 bases, with 13 bases between. CDR3 length: 15 amino acids. CDR3 sequence (DNA): TGTGCCAGCAGTCCAACCATGGTACCCAAAAACATTCAGTACTTC. This encodes CASSPTMVPKNIQYF.

The V gene is TRBV18, the J gene TRBJ2-7, with 7 bases matching TRBD1. Germline-derived CDR1 and CDR2 are KGHSH and LQKENI. The CDR3 is made up of 15 amino acids. Trimming at V came to 4 bases and at J to 7 bases, leaving 13 bases not matched to a gene. The CDR3 reads CASSRPGQLADEQYF. DNA of the CDR3: TGTGCCAGCTCACGACCGGGACAGTTGGCGGATGAGCAGTACTTC.

This clonotype has a handful of counts. The V and J genes are TRBV7-9 and TRBJ2-4; D remains unclear. Trimming removed 0 bases from V and 5 bases from J, with 14 bases in between. Germline V gene data show CDR1 as SEHNR and CDR2 as FQNEAQ (reference sequence). The length of the CDR3 is 16 residues. As DNA, the CDR3 is TGTGCCAGCAGCTTAGCGAGTTTCGATGGAGAAAACATTCAGTACTTC. Its translation: CASSLASFDGENIQYF. The whole variable domain, filled in from reference TRBV7-9 and TRBJ2-4, reads DTGVSQNPRHKITKRGQNVTFRCDPISEHNRLYWYRQTLGQGPEFLTYFQNEAQLEKSRLLSDRFSAERPKGSFSTLEIQRTEQGDSAMYLCASSLASFDGENIQYFGAGTRLSVL.

This clonotype was seen ten or more times. The chain recombines TRBV5-1 with TRBJ2-2; 9 nucleotides agree with TRBD1. The V gene's germline CDR1 is SGHRS and CDR2 YFSETQ. The CDR3 is 16 amino acids. V was pared by 4 bases and J by 4 bases, with 8 bases of the junction left unmatched. CDR3 coding DNA: TGCGCCAGCAGCCAAACGGGACAGGGAAGCACCGGGGAGCTGTTTTTT. Protein product: CASSQTGQGSTGELFF.

This chain joins TRBV29-1 and TRBJ2-1; TRBD2 aligns across 10 bases. The V gene's germline CDR1 is SQVTM and CDR2 ANQGSEA. CDR3 length: 15 residues. The V and J ends lost 1 base and 8 bases, in that order; junction bases with no gene match: 8. The CDR3 loop is CSVEASGRVTDEQFF. In DNA form, the CDR3 reads TGCAGCGTTGAAGCCAGCGGGAGGGTTACCGATGAGCAGTTCTTC.

This clonotype was picked up many times. The chain uses TRBV5-1 and TRBJ2-3; perhaps TRBD1 as D (5 bases). CDR1 SGHRS and CDR2 YFSETQ come from the germline V gene. Trimming removed 3 bases from V and 0 bases from J, with 11 bases in between. The CDR3 extends over 15 amino acids. The CDR3 nucleotides read TGCGCCAGCAGCTCAATTGACAGAAGCACAGATACGCAGTATTTT. As protein: CASSSIDRSTDTQYF. Full variable domain (rest looked up from reference TRBV5-1 and TRBJ2-3): KAGVTQTPRYLIKTRGQQVTLSCSPISGHRSVSWYQQTPGQGLQFLFEYFSETQRNKGNFPGRFSGRQFSNSRSEMNVSTLELGDSALYLCASSSIDRSTDTQYFGPGTRLTVL.

This clonotype was found a few times. The chain recombines TRBV15 with TRBJ2-4, with D maybe TRBD1 (5 bases). Trimming stripped 5 bases from V and 7 bases from J, with 27 bases between. In germline, CDR1 is LNHNV, CDR2 YYDKDF (reference sequence). This CDR3 is built from 18 residues. The CDR3 DNA follows: TGTGCCACCAGCGCCCGACGGAAGATCTTCCCCTCAGGGAACATTCAGTACTTC. It codes for CATSARRKIFPSGNIQYF.

The chain combines TRBV20-1 with TRBJ2-7; D ambiguous. The CDR3 extends over 12 amino acids. V lost 7 bases to trimming and J lost 0 bases, with 10 bases between them. Germline CDR1 and CDR2: DFQATT and SNEGSKA (reference sequence). In nucleotides, the CDR3 is TGCAGTGGTCAGACGGGCTCCTACGAGCAGTACTTC. Its protein product is CSGQTGSYEQYF.

This clonotype was counted only a few times. For the CDR3, the DNA is TGTGCCAGCAGTGATTCAGGCGAGGGCACAGATACGCAGTATTTT. Translation gives CASSDSGEGTDTQYF. This chain connects TRBV2 to TRBJ2-3; D is unresolved. Germline CDR1 is SNHLY and CDR2 is FYNNEI. Trimming took off 3 bases at V and 1 base at J, with 11 bases between the two ends. The CDR3 runs to 15 residues.

There are a few counts of this clonotype. The chain combines TRBV20-1 with TRBJ1-5; a weak D match, TRBD1 (5 bases). The length of the CDR3 is 14 residues. CDR1 is DFQATT and CDR2 is SNEGSKA in the germline V gene (reference sequence). The V and J ends lost 0 bases and 6 bases respectively, with 12 bases between them. CDR3 DNA: TGCAGTGCTAGAGATGGAGGGGCGGGTCAGCCCCAGCATTTT. It translates to CSARDGGAGQPQHF.

This clonotype has at least ten counts. The CDR3 DNA is TGTGCCAGCAGCTACCCCCACAGGGGGACAGATACGCAGTATTTT. Translating it yields CASSYPHRGTDTQYF. V is TRBV7-9 and J is TRBJ2-3; 8 nucleotides agree with TRBD1. Germline V CDR1 and CDR2: SEHNR, FQNEAQ (reference sequence). This CDR3 spans 15 amino acids. The J segment lost 3 bases and the V segment lost 4 bases, leaving 6 bases of the junction unmatched.

Only a few counts were recorded for this clonotype. The chain recombines TRBV28 with TRBJ2-1; weak D call: TRBD2 (6 bases). Germline V gene lookup returns CDR1 MDHEN and CDR2 SYDVKM. The CDR3 covers 17 residues. Trimming cost V 5 bases and J 1 base, with 18 bases left between them. DNA for the CDR3: TGTGCCAGCAGTCTAATCCCCGGGGGTGCGTCCTACAATGAGCAGTTCTTC. It yields the protein CASSLIPGGASYNEQFF. Combining the CDR3 with reference TRBV28 and TRBJ2-1 gives the whole variable domain DVKVTQSSRYLVKRTGEKVFLECVQDMDHENMFWYRQDPGLGLRLIYFSYDVKMKEKGDIPEGYSVSREKKERFSLILESASTNQTSMYLCASSLIPGGASYNEQFFGPGTRLTVL.

This clonotype was counted between two and nine times. As DNA, the CDR3 is TGCAGCGTTGAAGAGCATGTTTTGGGCTACACTGAAGCTTTCTTT. Its protein product is CSVEEHVLGYTEAFF. The V call is TRBV29-1, the J call TRBJ1-1; D is unclear. CDR1 is SQVTM, CDR2 ANQGSEA, per germline. Trimming stripped 0 bases from V and 3 bases from J, with 14 bases between. CDR3 length equals 15 residues.

There are many counts of this clonotype. The chain carries TRBV12-3 or TRBV12-4 and TRBJ2-5; no clear D. This CDR3 is built from 14 residues. V was cut by 7 bases and J by 5 bases, with 17 bases left in between. CDR3 protein: CASNLYRPEETQYF. CDR3 bases: TGTGCCAGCAACCTTTACCGCCCAGAGGAGACCCAGTACTTC.

The gene calls are TRBV6-2 or TRBV6-3 and TRBJ1-2, with D possibly matching TRBD1 (5 bases). Germline loops: CDR1 MNHEY, CDR2 SVGEGT. CDR3 length equals 16 residues. V was cut by 0 bases and J by 9 bases, with 20 bases left in between. The CDR3, as DNA: TGTGCCAGCAGTTACTCGGAATTGGACATCCTGGATCGCTACACCTTC. Translating it yields CASSYSELDILDRYTF.

This chain uses TRBV20-1 with TRBJ2-7; possibly TRBD1 for D (7 bases). CDR3 length equals 15 residues. Germline CDR1 and CDR2: DFQATT and SNEGSKA (reference sequence). Trimming removed 0 bases from V and 1 base from J, with 13 bases in between. CDR3 loop: CSARDHAGGSYEQYF. In DNA, the CDR3 is TGCAGTGCTAGAGATCACGCAGGGGGGTCCTACGAGCAGTACTTC.

The chain uses TRBV2 and TRBJ2-7, with D hard to call. Germline V gene lookup returns CDR1 SNHLY and CDR2 FYNNEI. The germline V and J ends were trimmed by 3 bases and 3 bases, with 12 bases remaining between them. CDR3 size: 14 residues. DNA for the CDR3: TGTGCCAGCAGTGAGGATACAGATAACTACGAGCAGTACGTC. This gives the protein CASSEDTDNYEQYV.

In its sample, this clonotype was seen a few times. In nucleotides, the CDR3 is TGTGCCAGCAGCCTACCCACTAGCGGGAGACCAGATACGCAGTATTTT. Translated, it gives CASSLPTSGRPDTQYF. The chain has TRBV7-9 and TRBJ2-3; TRBD2 matches 11 bases. The germline gives CDR1 SEHNR, CDR2 FQNEAQ (reference sequence). The CDR3 length is 16 residues. J gave up 4 bases and V 5 bases, and 8 bases lay outside the gene matches.

This clonotype was found a few times. This chain uses TRBV15 with TRBJ1-2; D perhaps matches TRBD1 (6 bases). The CDR3 covers 16 residues. Germline V gene lookup returns CDR1 LNHNV and CDR2 YYDKDF (reference sequence). With 0 bases removed from V and 8 bases from J, the gap between germline ends came to 19 bases. The CDR3 nucleotides read TGTGCCACCAGCAGAGATTCTTTTGCACAGGGTGGAGGCTACACCTTC. Translated: CATSRDSFAQGGGYTF.

The chain uses TRBV20-1 and TRBJ1-2, with D possibly matching TRBD1 (5 bases). With 6 bases removed from V and 6 bases from J, the gap between germline ends came to 17 bases. Looked up from germline, CDR1 is DFQATT and CDR2 is SNEGSKA (reference sequence). CDR3 length: 13 amino acids. CDR3 residues: CSARDFGMDGYTF. The CDR3 nucleotides are TGCAGTGCAAGGGACTTCGGCATGGATGGCTACACCTTC.

This chain connects TRBV6-2 or TRBV6-3 to TRBJ2-7, with TRBD2 matching over 10 bases. This CDR3 is 15 amino acids long. CDR1 is MNHEY, CDR2 SVGEGT, per germline. The J segment lost 5 bases and the V segment lost 1 base, leaving 5 bases of the junction unmatched. The CDR3 region has the DNA TGTGCCAGCAGTTACTTGGGACTAGCGCCGGACGAGCAGTACTTC. As protein: CASSYLGLAPDEQYF.

This clonotype has at least ten counts. The V and J genes are TRBV29-1 and TRBJ1-1; 7 bases line up with TRBD1. Germline lookup yields CDR1 SQVTM and CDR2 ANQGSEA. The CDR3 covers 13 residues. The V gene end was trimmed by 6 bases and the J gene end by 3 bases; junction bases not matched to a gene: 7. CDR3 DNA: TGCAGCGTCCAGGGGGGTCTGGACACTGAAGCTTTCTTT. Amino acids: CSVQGGLDTEAFF. The whole variable domain, remainder taken from reference TRBV29-1 and TRBJ1-1, is SAVISQKPSRDICQRGTSLTIQCQVDSQVTMMFWYRQQPGQSLTLIATANQGSEATYESGFVIDKFPISRPNLTFSTLTVSNMSPEDSSIYLCSVQGGLDTEAFFGQGTRLTVV.

This clonotype turned up a few times. The chain carries TRBV2 and TRBJ2-7, with 7 bases aligning to TRBD1. The CDR3 is made up of 15 amino acids. The trim removed 1 base at V and 2 bases at J, leaving 5 bases unmatched. Germline values: CDR1 SNHLY, CDR2 FYNNEI. The CDR3 DNA sequence: TGTGCCAGCAGTGAAGTAGGGGGCTCTACCTACGAGCAGTACTTC. Translation gives CASSEVGGSTYEQYF.

This clonotype was counted only a few times. This sequence joins TRBV29-1 and TRBJ2-2; perhaps TRBD1 as D (6 bases). Per germline, CDR1 SQVTM and CDR2 ANQGSEA. Trimming shortened V by 4 bases and J by 7 bases, and 16 bases separated the two germline ends. The CDR3 spans 14 residues. The CDR3: CSVARAEGVGELFF. The CDR3 bases are TGCAGCGTTGCCAGAGCCGAGGGGGTCGGGGAGCTGTTTTTT.